This T cell receptor (beta chain) is from a study of vaccination effects on CD4 cells after COVID-19. Sequencing was preceded by expansion of antigen-specific CD4+ T cells with viral peptide pools in the ViraFEST assay. Researchers isolated CD4+ T cells once roughly ten days of culture had elapsed. Nucleocapsid antibodies were negative in the vaccine recipients, who had never had SARS-CoV-2 infection. In the cultures, half the medium was exchanged for IL-2 medium on days 3 and 7. The CDR3 sequence is 15 residues long. Germline lookup yields CDR1 MNHEY and CDR2 SVGEGT. Trimming removed 0 bases from V and 0 bases from J, with 6 bases in between. This table comes from immunoSEQ multiplex PCR, and its TCRdb copy is limited to in-frame clones, with some not included. This sample yields about 52,000 clones, of which more than 75% are seen a single time; around 6% belongs to the top ten. A word on this clone: Its antigen is not known.

Study findings and constraints: Marked clonal contraction was seen late after vaccination (in both infection- and vaccine-induced clones).

The source is a human donor who received a COVID-19 vaccine. V usage is TRBV6-2 or TRBV6-3 and J usage is TRBJ1-5; no clear D gene. Sequenced material: CD4+ T cells from PBMCs cultured with HCoV-OC43 spike peptides, taken before COVID-19 vaccination. The sample's subset: HCoV-OC43 spike overlapping peptide pool stimulation. CDR3 DNA sequence: TGTGCCAGCAGTTACTCGATCTATAGCAATCAGCCCCAGCATTTT. This codes for CASSYSIYSNQPQHF.